This entry describes one T cell receptor beta chain. The antigen is unknown. CDR3 length: 19 amino acids. The ends were cut back, 0 bases at V and 3 bases at J, with 24 bases in the middle. Germline V gives CDR1 SGDLS, CDR2 YYNGEE. These data belong to a study of glioma-infiltrating T cells. The iRepertoire nested amplicon-rescue multiplex PCR amplified TCR alpha and beta CDR3s from RNA. Input was about 85-450 ng of tissue mRNA or PBMC total RNA. TCRdb re-analysed the multiplex PCR reads in MiXCR, keeping a single row per CDR3 protein. The sample includes under 130,000 distinct CDR3 sequences, about 30% seen only once; the top ten take around 40%. The study, taken as a whole, reports: Tissue and blood shared very few CDR3 sequences. Tissue-blood divergence was below expectation in non-neoplastic patients, above in gliomas.

V is TRBV9 and J is TRBJ1-1; D is uncertain. This receptor was obtained from a human donor with low-grade glioma or glioblastoma, undergoing nonglioma brain surgery, or in good health (not recorded which). The source material was glioma tissue, nonneoplastic brain tissue, or PBMCs (not recorded which). CDR3 sequence: CASSVGVSVFRAGDTEAFF. CDR3 DNA sequence: TGTGCCAGCAGCGTAGGTGTAAGTGTATTTAGGGCTGGCGACACTGAAGCTTTCTTT.